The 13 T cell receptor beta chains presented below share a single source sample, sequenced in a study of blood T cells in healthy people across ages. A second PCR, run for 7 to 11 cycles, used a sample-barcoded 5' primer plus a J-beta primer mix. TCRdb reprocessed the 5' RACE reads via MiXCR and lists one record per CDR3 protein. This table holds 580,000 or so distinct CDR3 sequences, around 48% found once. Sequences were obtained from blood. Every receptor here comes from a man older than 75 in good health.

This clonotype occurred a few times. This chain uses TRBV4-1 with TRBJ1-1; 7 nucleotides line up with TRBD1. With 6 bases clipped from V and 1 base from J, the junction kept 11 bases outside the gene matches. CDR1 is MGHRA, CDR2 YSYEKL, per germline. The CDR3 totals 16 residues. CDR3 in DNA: TGCGCCAGCAGTCTTCCTGGAGGGGACAGGAACACTGAAGCTTTCTTT. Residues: CASSLPGGDRNTEAFF.

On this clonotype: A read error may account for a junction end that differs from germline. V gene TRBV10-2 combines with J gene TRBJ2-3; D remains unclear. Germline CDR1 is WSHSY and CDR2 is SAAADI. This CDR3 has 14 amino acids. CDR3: CASSDLSSADTQYF. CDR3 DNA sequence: TGCGCCAGCAGTGACTTGAGCTCGGCAGATACACAGTATTTT.

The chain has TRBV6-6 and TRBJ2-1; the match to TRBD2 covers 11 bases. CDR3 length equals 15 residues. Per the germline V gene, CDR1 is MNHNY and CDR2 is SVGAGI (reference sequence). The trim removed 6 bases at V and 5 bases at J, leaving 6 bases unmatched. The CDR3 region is CASRDIAGGHNEQFF. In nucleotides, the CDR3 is TGTGCCAGCAGGGACATAGCGGGGGGGCACAATGAGCAGTTCTTC.

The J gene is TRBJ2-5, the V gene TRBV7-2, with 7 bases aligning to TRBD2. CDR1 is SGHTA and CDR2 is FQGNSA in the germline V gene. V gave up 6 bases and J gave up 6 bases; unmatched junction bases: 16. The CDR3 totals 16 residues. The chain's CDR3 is CASSFHRLAPGQTQYF. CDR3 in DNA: TGTGCCAGCAGTTTCCACCGACTAGCCCCCGGCCAGACCCAGTACTTC.

As DNA, the CDR3 is TGCGCCAGCAGCTTGTCCCCGGGGAGCACAGATACGCAGTATTTT. Its protein product is CASSLSPGSTDTQYF. The chain links TRBV5-1 to TRBJ2-3; a possible D gene is TRBD2 (5 bases). Germline CDR1 reads SGHRS; CDR2 reads YFSETQ. The V end lost 1 base, the J end lost 0 bases, and 9 bases lay between the germline ends. There are 15 residues in the CDR3.

The CDR3 region is CASSQDRLGADTQYF. DNA of the CDR3: TGCGCCAGCAGCCAAGATAGGCTTGGAGCGGATACGCAGTATTTT. This chain joins TRBV4-3 and TRBJ2-3; the D is unclear. V lost 0 bases, J lost 6 bases, and 13 bases lay in between. The CDR3 runs 15 residues. CDR1 is LGHNA, CDR2 YSLEER, per germline.

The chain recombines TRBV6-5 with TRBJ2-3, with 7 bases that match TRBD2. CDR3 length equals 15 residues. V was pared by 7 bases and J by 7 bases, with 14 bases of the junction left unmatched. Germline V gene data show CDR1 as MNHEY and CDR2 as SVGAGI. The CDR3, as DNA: TGTGCCAGCACCACCCGAGGACTAGTGCGGCATACGCAGTATTTT. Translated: CASTTRGLVRHTQYF.

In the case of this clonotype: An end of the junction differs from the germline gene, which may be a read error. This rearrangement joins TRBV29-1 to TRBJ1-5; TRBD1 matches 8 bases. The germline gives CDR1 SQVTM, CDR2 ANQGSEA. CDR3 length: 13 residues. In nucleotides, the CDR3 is TGCGGCGTTCGGACAGGGCCGGATCAGCCCCAGCATTTT. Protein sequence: CGVRTGPDQPQHF.

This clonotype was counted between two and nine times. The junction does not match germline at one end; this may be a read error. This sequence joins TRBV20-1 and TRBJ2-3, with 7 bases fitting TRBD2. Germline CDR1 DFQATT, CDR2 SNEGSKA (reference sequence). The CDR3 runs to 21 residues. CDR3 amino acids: CSARGLGGGSPRPTSTNTQYF. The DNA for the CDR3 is TGCAGTGCTAGAGGCCTGGGAGGAGGGAGCCCCCGCCCGACTAGCACAAATACGCAGTATTTT.

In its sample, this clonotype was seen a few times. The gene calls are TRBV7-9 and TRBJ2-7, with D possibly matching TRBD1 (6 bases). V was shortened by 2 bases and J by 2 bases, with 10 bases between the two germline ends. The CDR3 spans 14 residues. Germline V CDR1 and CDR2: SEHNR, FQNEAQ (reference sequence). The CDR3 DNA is TGTGCCAGCAGCTTAACGCAGGGGCCCTACGAGCAGTACTTC. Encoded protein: CASSLTQGPYEQYF.

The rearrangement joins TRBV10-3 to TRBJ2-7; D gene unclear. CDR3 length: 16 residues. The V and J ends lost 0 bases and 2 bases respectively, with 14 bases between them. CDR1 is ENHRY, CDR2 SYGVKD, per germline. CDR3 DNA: TGTGCCATCAGTGAGTCGAATGCGTCACCGGCCTACGAGCAGTACTTC. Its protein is CAISESNASPAYEQYF.

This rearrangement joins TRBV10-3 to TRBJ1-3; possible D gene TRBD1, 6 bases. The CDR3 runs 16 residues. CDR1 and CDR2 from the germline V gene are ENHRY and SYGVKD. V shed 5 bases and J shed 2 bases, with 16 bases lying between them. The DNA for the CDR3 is TGTGCCATCAGTACGACCACGGGGGCGGCTGGAAACACCATATATTTT. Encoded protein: CAISTTTGAAGNTIYF.

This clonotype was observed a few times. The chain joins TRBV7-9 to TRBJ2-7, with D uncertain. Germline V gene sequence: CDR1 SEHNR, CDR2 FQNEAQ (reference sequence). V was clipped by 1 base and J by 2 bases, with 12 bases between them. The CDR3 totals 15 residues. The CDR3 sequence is CASSLGSWGTYEQYF. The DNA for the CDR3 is TGTGCCAGCAGCTTAGGTAGCTGGGGAACCTACGAGCAGTACTTC.